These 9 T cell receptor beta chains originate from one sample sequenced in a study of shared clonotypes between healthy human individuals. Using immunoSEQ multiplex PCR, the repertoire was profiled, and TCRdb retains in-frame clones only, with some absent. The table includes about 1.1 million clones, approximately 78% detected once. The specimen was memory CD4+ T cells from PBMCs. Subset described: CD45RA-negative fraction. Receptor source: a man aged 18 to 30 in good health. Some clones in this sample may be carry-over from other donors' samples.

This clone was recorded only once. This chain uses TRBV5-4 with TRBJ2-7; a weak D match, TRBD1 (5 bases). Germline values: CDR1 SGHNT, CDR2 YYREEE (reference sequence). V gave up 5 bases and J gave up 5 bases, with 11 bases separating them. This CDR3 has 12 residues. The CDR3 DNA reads TGTGCCAGCAGTAACCAGGGTGACGAGCAGTACTTC. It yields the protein CASSNQGDEQYF. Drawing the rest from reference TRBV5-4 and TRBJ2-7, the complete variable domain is ETGVTQSPTHLIKTRGQQVTLRCSSQSGHNTVSWYQQALGQGPQFIFQYYREEENGRGNFPPRFSGLQFPNYSSELNVNALELDDSALYLCASSNQGDEQYFGPGTRLTVT.

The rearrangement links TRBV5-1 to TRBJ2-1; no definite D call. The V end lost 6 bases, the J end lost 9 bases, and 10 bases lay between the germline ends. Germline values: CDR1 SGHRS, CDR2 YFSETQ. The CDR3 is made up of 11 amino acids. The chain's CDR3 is CASTGRSEQFF. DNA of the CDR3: TGCGCCAGCACCGGACGATCTGAGCAGTTCTTC.

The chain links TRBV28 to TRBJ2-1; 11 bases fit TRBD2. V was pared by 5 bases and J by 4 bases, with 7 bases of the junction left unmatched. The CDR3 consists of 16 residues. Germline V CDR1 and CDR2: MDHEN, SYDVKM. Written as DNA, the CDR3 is TGTGCCAGCAGTCGACCGGGACTAGCGGCATACAATGAGCAGTTCTTC. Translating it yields CASSRPGLAAYNEQFF.

CDR3 coding DNA: TGTGCCAGCAGCCTAGGACTAGCGGGGAGTACAGATACGCAGTATTTT. Translation gives CASSLGLAGSTDTQYF. J is TRBJ2-3 and V is TRBV9; 12 bases fit TRBD2. Germline-derived CDR1 and CDR2 are SGDLS and YYNGEE. After removal of 4 bases from V and 3 bases from J, the junction contained 6 bases not matched to a gene. This CDR3 is built from 16 residues.

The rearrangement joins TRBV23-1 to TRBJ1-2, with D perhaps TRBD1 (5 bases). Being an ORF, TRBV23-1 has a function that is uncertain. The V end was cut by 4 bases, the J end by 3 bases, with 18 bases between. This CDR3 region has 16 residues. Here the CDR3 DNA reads TGCGCCAGCAGTCCCCTCTTTCTTGGGGACGACTATGGCTACACCTTC. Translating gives CASSPLFLGDDYGYTF.

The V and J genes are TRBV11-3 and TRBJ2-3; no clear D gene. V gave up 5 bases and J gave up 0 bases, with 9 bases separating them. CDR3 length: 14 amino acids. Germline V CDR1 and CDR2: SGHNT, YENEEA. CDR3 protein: CASSPRRSTDTQYF. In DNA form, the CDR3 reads TGTGCCAGCAGCCCCCGGAGAAGCACAGATACGCAGTATTTT. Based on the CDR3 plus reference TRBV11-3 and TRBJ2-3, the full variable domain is EAGVVQSPRYKIIEKKQPVAFWCNPISGHNTLYWYLQNLGQGPELLIRYENEEAVDDSQLPKDRFSAERLKGVDSTLKIQPAELGDSAVYLCASSPRRSTDTQYFGPGTRLTVL.

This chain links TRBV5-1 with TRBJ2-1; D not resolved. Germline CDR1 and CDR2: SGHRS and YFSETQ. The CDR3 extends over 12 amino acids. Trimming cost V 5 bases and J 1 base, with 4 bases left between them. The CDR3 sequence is CASSPSYNEQFF. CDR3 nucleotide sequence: TGCGCCAGCAGTCCGTCCTACAATGAGCAGTTCTTC.

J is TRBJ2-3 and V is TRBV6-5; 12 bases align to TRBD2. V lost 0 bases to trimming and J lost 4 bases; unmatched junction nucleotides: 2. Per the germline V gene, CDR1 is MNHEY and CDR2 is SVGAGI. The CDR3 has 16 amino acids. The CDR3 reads CASSYSRLAGADTQYF. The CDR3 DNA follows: TGTGCCAGCAGTTACTCTAGACTAGCGGGAGCAGATACGCAGTATTTT.

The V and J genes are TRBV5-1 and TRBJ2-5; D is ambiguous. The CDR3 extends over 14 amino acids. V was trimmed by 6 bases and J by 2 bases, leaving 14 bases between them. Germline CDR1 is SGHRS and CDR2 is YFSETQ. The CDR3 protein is CASTLAAPQETQYF. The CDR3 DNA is TGCGCCAGCACCCTGGCAGCCCCTCAAGAGACCCAGTACTTC.